This T cell receptor beta chain was obtained from a study of graft-versus-host responses after intestinal transplantation. Study-wide background: Tacrolimus plus steroids were given to all recipients for about 3 years, preceded by anti-thymocyte globulin induction.

Per germline, CDR1 MGHRA and CDR2 YSYEKL. The V end was cut by 3 bases, the J end by 3 bases, with 14 bases between. The CDR3 consists of 16 residues. Clones were read by immunoSEQ multiplex PCR, and TCRdb kept only the in-frame ones, dropping some. Counted here are around 97,000 clones, over 85% occurring once; the ten biggest clones make up approximately 1%. Overall study findings and caveats: Some GvH clones were seen earlier in gut or blood, suggesting intestinal origin.

Worth noting for this clone: Its matching antigen is unknown.

This chain uses TRBV4-1 with TRBJ1-4, with D possibly matching TRBD1 (5 bases). This sequence was found in a human donor who received an intestinal transplant. The input for sequencing was unstimulated CD8+ T cells sorted from spleen or lymph node cells, taken before intestinal transplant. The CDR3 DNA follows: TGCGCCAGCAGCCACCCATCACAGGAGTCTAATGAAAAACTGTTTTTT. Translated: CASSHPSQESNEKLFF.